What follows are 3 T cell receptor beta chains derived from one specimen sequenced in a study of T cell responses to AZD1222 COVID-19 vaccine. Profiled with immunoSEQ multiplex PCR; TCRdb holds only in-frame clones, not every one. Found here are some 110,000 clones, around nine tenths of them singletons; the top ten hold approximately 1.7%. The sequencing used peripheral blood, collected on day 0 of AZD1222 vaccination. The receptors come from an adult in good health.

CDR3 residues: CASSRQGQVGDTQYF. In DNA form, the CDR3 reads TGTGCCAGCAGCCGTCAGGGCCAAGTAGGAGATACGCAGTATTTT. The chain uses TRBV7-9 and TRBJ2-3; tentative D call: TRBD1 (5 bases). Germline CDR1 is SEHNR and CDR2 is FQNEAQ (reference sequence). The CDR3 runs to 15 residues. V lost 5 bases, J lost 5 bases, and 17 bases lay in between.

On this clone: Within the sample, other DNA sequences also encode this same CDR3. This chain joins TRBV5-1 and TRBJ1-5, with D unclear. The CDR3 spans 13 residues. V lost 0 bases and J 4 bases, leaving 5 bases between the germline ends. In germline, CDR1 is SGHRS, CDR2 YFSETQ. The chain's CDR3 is CASSLGPNQPQHF. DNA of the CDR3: TGCGCCAGCAGCTTGGGACCGAATCAGCCCCAGCATTTT.

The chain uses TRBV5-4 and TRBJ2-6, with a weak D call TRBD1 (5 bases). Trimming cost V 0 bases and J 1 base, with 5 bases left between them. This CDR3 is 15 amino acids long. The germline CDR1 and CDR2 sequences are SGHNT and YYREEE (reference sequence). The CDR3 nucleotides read TGTGCCAGCAGCTTGGGACAGTCTGGGGCCAACGTCCTGACTTTC. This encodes CASSLGQSGANVLTF.